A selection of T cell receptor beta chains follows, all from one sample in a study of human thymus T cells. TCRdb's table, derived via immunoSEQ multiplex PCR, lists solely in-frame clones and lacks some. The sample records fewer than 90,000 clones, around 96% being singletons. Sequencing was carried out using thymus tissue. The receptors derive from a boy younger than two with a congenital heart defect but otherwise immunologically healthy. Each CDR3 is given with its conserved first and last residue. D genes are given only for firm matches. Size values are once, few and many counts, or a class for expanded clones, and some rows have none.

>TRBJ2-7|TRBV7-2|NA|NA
CASPTPYYEQYF
TGTGCCAGCCCGACCCCATACTACGAGCAGTACTTC
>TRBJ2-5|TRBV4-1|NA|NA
CASSQMDMTQETQYF
TGCGCCAGCAGCCAGATGGACATGACCCAAGAGACCCAGTACTTC
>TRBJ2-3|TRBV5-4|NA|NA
CASTQHPGTPRADTQYF
TGTGCCAGCACCCAACACCCTGGGACTCCCAGGGCAGATACGCAGTATTTT
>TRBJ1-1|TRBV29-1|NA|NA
CSVEMLLSQSTEAFF
TGCAGCGTTGAGATGCTCCTCTCACAGAGCACTGAAGCTTTCTTT
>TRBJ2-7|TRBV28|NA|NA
CASSSTYEQYF
TGTGCCAGCAGTTCCACCTACGAGCAGTACTTC
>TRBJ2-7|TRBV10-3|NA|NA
CAISRVYSYEQYF
TGTGCCATCAGCCGGGTCTACTCCTACGAGCAGTACTTC
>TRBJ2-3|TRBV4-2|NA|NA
CASSQDSAGTSTDTQYF
TGTGCCAGCAGCCAAGATTCGGCGGGAACTAGCACAGATACGCAGTATTTT
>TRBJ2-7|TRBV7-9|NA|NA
CASRGEGRYYEQYF
TGTGCCAGCAGGGGAGAGGGACGGTACTACGAGCAGTACTTC
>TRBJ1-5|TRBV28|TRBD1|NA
CAILTGTDYNYSNQPQHF
TGTGCGATCCTGACCGGGACAGACTATAATTATAGCAATCAGCCCCAGCATTTT
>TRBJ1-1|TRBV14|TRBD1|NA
CASSQDRGEGSTEAFF
TGTGCCAGCAGCCAGGACAGGGGCGAAGGGAGCACTGAAGCTTTCTTT
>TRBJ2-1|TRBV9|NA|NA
CASSVSTRLIGGRGMNEQFF
TGTGCCAGCAGCGTATCGACTCGATTGATTGGGGGCAGAGGGATGAATGAGCAGTTCTTC
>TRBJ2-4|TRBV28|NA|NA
CASSLEDGAENIQYF
TGTGCCAGCAGTTTAGAGGACGGGGCCGAAAACATTCAGTACTTC
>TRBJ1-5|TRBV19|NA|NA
CASRPGLHRGNSNQPQHF
TGTGCCAGTAGACCGGGACTCCATCGAGGGAATAGCAATCAGCCCCAGCATTTT
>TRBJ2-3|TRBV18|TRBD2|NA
CASSPTSGTSASTDTQYF
TGTGCCAGCTCACCGACGTCTGGGACTAGCGCTAGCACAGATACGCAGTATTTT
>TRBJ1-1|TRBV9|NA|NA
CASSEGPLDEAFF
TGTGCCAGCAGCGAGGGACCGCTAGATGAAGCTTTCTTT
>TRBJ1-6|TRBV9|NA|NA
CASSSSPRGSYNSPLHF
TGTGCCAGCAGCTCATCACCTCGGGGCTCCTATAATTCACCCCTCCACTTT
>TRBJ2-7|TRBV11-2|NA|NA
CASRSLDDAPDEQYF
TGTGCCAGCAGAAGCCTCGACGACGCTCCGGATGAGCAGTACTTC
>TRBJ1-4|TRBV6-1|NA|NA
CASSEDGGYSATNEKLFF
TGTGCCAGCAGTGAAGATGGAGGGTACTCCGCAACTAATGAAAAACTGTTTTTT
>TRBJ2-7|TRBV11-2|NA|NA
CASSLSGSAHEQYF
TGTGCCAGCAGCTTGTCCGGGAGCGCTCACGAGCAGTACTTC
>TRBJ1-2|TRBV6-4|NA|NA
CASSRGAGYGYTF
TGTGCCAGCAGTCGAGGGGCCGGGTATGGCTACACCTTC
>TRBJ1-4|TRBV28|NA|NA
CASRPGLGGEKLFF
TGTGCCAGCAGACCGGGACTTGGAGGTGAAAAACTGTTTTTT
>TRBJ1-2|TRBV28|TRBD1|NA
CASRVQGLMTPQYYGYTF
TGTGCCAGCAGAGTACAGGGGTTGATGACCCCTCAGTACTATGGCTACACCTTC
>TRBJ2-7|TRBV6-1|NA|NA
CASGGTAIYEQYF
TGTGCCAGCGGCGGGACGGCTATCTACGAGCAGTACTTC
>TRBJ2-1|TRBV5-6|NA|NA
CASSSHFGVHRSYNEQFF
TGTGCCAGCAGCTCCCATTTCGGAGTTCATAGGTCCTACAATGAGCAGTTCTTC
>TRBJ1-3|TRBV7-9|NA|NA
CASLLTGTGNTIYF
TGTGCCAGCCTACTTACAGGGACTGGAAACACCATATATTTT
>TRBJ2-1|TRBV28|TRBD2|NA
CASSPRNGYKLAGGEQFF
TGTGCCAGCAGTCCAAGGAACGGGTATAAACTAGCGGGAGGTGAGCAGTTCTTC
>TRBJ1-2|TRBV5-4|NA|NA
CASSSDFKQNIYTF
TGTGCCAGCAGCTCTGATTTCAAACAGAATATCTACACCTTC
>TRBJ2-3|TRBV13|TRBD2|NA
CASSTGLAGGPDTQYF
TGTGCCAGCAGCACTGGACTAGCGGGGGGGCCAGATACGCAGTATTTT
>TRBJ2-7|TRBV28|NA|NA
CASSLFKAPGGEQYF
TGTGCCAGCAGTTTGTTTAAAGCCCCCGGGGGCGAGCAGTACTTC
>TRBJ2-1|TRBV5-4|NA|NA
CASSCGRPGRGGNEQFF
TGTGCCAGCAGTTGTGGTCGTCCGGGACGCGGCGGAAATGAGCAGTTCTTC
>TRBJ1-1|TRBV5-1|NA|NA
CASSFENNEAFF
TGCGCCAGCAGCTTTGAAAACAATGAAGCTTTCTTT
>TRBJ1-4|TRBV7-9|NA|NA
CASSSLKGVGTSNEKLFF
TGTGCCAGCAGCTCGTTAAAGGGGGTAGGGACAAGCAATGAAAAACTGTTTTTT
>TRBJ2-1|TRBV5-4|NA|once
CASRPDPYSYNEQFF
TGTGCCAGCAGGCCGGACCCTTACTCCTACAATGAGCAGTTCTTC
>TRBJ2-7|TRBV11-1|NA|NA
CASSLEAPSPFEQYF
TGTGCCAGCAGCTTAGAAGCCCCATCTCCTTTCGAGCAGTACTTC
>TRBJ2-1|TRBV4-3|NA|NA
CASSQVGGGPSYNEQFF
TGCGCCAGCAGCCAAGTTGGGGGGGGGCCCTCCTACAATGAGCAGTTCTTC
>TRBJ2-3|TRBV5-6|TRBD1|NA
CASSLGQGSTDTQYF
TGTGCCAGCAGCTTGGGACAGGGGAGCACAGATACGCAGTATTTT
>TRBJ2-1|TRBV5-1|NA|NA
CASSPGGPSYNEQFF
TGCGCCAGCAGCCCTGGGGGACCATCCTACAATGAGCAGTTCTTC
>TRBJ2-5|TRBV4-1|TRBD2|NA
CASSQDLGASGGLNQETQYF
TGCGCCAGCAGCCAAGATCTAGGGGCTAGCGGGGGGCTAAACCAAGAGACCCAGTACTTC
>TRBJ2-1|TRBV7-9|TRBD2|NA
CASSAVPGLAGGNNEQFF
TGTGCCAGCAGCGCCGTCCCGGGACTAGCGGGAGGAAACAATGAGCAGTTCTTC
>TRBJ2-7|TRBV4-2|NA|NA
CASSHSSPWGDSPYEQYF
TGTGCCAGCAGCCACTCCTCCCCCTGGGGGGACTCTCCCTACGAGCAGTACTTC
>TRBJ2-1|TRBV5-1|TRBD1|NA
CASSPNRDRGSNEQFF
TGCGCCAGCAGCCCCAACCGGGACAGGGGGTCCAATGAGCAGTTCTTC
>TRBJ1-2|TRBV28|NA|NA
CASSLWQVTNYGYTF
TGTGCCAGCAGTTTATGGCAGGTGACTAACTATGGCTACACCTTC
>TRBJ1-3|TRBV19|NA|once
CASSPGTITGNTIYF
TGTGCCAGTAGTCCAGGGACAATAACTGGAAACACCATATATTTT
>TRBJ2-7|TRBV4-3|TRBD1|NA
CASSQEEDRGPYEQYF
TGCGCCAGCAGCCAAGAGGAGGACAGGGGTCCCTACGAGCAGTACTTC
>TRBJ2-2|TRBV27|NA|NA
CASSLSADPNTGELFF
TGTGCCAGCAGTTTATCTGCGGATCCGAACACCGGGGAGCTGTTTTTT
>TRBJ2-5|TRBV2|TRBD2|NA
CASRWRGATQETQYF
TGTGCCAGCAGGTGGCGGGGGGCTACCCAAGAGACCCAGTACTTC
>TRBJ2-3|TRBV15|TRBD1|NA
CATSRARDRGQSDTQYF
TGTGCCACCAGCAGAGCCAGGGACAGGGGGCAATCAGATACGCAGTATTTT
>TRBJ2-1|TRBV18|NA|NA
CASSPHSGLDNEQFF
TGTGCCAGCTCACCACACAGTGGCTTGGACAATGAGCAGTTCTTC
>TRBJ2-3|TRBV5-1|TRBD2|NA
CASSLAGPTDTQYF
TGCGCCAGCAGCTTAGCGGGGCCCACAGATACGCAGTATTTT
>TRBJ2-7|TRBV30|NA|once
CAWSGSSNRVVPSYEQYF
TGTGCCTGGAGTGGCTCATCTAATCGGGTCGTACCTTCCTACGAGCAGTACTTC
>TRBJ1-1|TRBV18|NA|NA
CASSPIRTPASTEAFF
TGTGCCAGCTCACCGATCAGGACGCCTGCTTCCACTGAAGCTTTCTTT